The 30 T cell receptor beta chains below come from one sample, sequenced in a study of siplizumab effects on memory and regulatory T cells. Clones were sequenced by immunoSEQ multiplex PCR, and TCRdb holds only the in-frame ones, with some missing. The sample carries approximately 110,000 clones, approximately 94% recorded once. The specimen sequenced was CD4+ T cells sorted from blood. The receptors derive from a human donor in good health.

V usage is TRBV2 and J usage is TRBJ2-2; D unresolved. Germline CDR1 SNHLY, CDR2 FYNNEI. There are 15 residues in the CDR3. The V and J ends lost 3 bases and 6 bases respectively, with 14 bases between them. CDR3 DNA sequence: TGTGCCAGCAGTGAGTTGGGCGGTGGTTCCGGGGAGCTGTTTTTT. This encodes CASSELGGGSGELFF.

The chain is built from TRBV5-5 and TRBJ1-1; D is undetermined. V was cut by 1 base and J by 3 bases, with 4 bases left in between. The CDR3 totals 12 residues. The germline V gene encodes CDR1 SGHKS and CDR2 YYEKEE (reference sequence). The CDR3 region has the DNA TGTGCCAGCAGCTTGCGCCACACTGAAGCTTTCTTT. It specifies CASSLRHTEAFF. The whole variable domain, filled in from reference TRBV5-5 and TRBJ1-1, reads DAGVTQSPTHLIKTRGQQVTLRCSPISGHKSVSWYQQVLGQGPQFIFQYYEKEERGRGNFPDRFSARQFPNYSSELNVNALLLGDSALYLCASSLRHTEAFFGQGTRLTVV.

The chain links TRBV5-1 to TRBJ1-3; D gene uncertain. V was pared by 0 bases and J by 0 bases, with 13 bases between. CDR1 is SGHRS, CDR2 YFSETQ, per germline. The CDR3 is 17 residues long. CDR3: CASSLAPRSRSGNTIYF. The CDR3 DNA is TGCGCCAGCAGCTTGGCCCCCCGGAGTCGCTCTGGAAACACCATATATTTT.

The rearrangement links TRBV25-1 to TRBJ1-6; D is unresolved. Germline CDR1 and CDR2: MGHDK and SYGVNS. This CDR3 contains 10 residues. V gave up 4 bases and J gave up 12 bases, with 4 bases separating them. The chain's CDR3 is CASSAIPLHF. The CDR3 DNA is TGTGCCAGCAGTGCAATACCCCTCCACTTT.

V usage is TRBV27 and J usage is TRBJ2-7; 11 bases are shared with TRBD2. The V gene's germline CDR1 is MNHEY and CDR2 SMNVEV (reference sequence). The J segment lost 3 bases and the V segment lost 5 bases, leaving 15 bases of the junction unmatched. The CDR3 runs to 18 residues. CDR3 sequence (DNA): TGTGCCAGCAGTCCTAAAACCCTACTAGCGGGGGTCGTCTACGAGCAGTACTTC. It yields the protein CASSPKTLLAGVVYEQYF.

The chain links TRBV18 to TRBJ2-1, with D maybe TRBD2 (7 bases). Germline lookup yields CDR1 KGHSH and CDR2 LQKENI. V was trimmed by 2 bases and J by 5 bases, leaving 10 bases between them. CDR3 length: 14 residues. CDR3 loop: CASSPRGTNNEQFF. The CDR3, as DNA: TGTGCCAGCTCACCAAGGGGGACTAACAATGAGCAGTTCTTC. The full variable domain, in which reference TRBV18 and TRBJ2-1 provide the parts outside the CDR3, is NAGVMQNPRHLVRRRGQEARLRCSPMKGHSHVYWYRQLPEEGLKFMVYLQKENIIDESGMPKERFSAEFPKEGPSILRIQQVVRGDSAAYFCASSPRGTNNEQFFGPGTRLTVL.

This clone was observed a handful of times. This chain joins TRBV5-1 and TRBJ1-5, with D unresolved. The germline V gene has CDR1 SGHRS and CDR2 YFSETQ. V shed 0 bases and J shed 3 bases, with 7 bases lying between them. There are 14 residues in the CDR3. DNA for the CDR3: TGCGCCAGCAGCTTGGGGGGTATCAATCAGCCCCAGCATTTT. It specifies CASSLGGINQPQHF.

V is TRBV19 and J is TRBJ1-1; 7 nucleotides match TRBD1. V lost 0 bases and J lost 2; bases outside the gene matches: 6. The germline CDR1 and CDR2 sequences are LNHDA and SQIVND (reference sequence). The CDR3 length is 16 residues. The CDR3 coding sequence is TGTGCCAGTAGTATAGATCTCGACAGGGTCAACACTGAAGCTTTCTTT. Protein product: CASSIDLDRVNTEAFF.

V and J are TRBV15 and TRBJ2-5, with D maybe TRBD1 (5 bases). Trimming removed 8 bases from V and 5 bases from J, with 12 bases in between. This CDR3 is built from 12 residues. The germline V gene encodes CDR1 LNHNV and CDR2 YYDKDF (reference sequence). CDR3: CATQGIGETQYF. In DNA form, the CDR3 reads TGTGCCACCCAGGGAATTGGTGAGACCCAGTACTTC.

The chain couples TRBV4-2 to TRBJ2-7; either TRBD1 or TRBD2 may supply D (5 bases each). Per the germline V gene, CDR1 is LGHNA and CDR2 is YNFKEQ. CDR3 length: 15 residues. With 3 bases removed from V and 2 bases from J, the gap between germline ends came to 14 bases. CDR3 sequence: CASSQGDAKAYEQYF. The CDR3 DNA reads TGTGCCAGCAGCCAGGGGGACGCGAAAGCCTACGAGCAGTACTTC.

This clone was recorded only once. The genes are TRBV5-1 and TRBJ2-3; D not resolved. Trimming took off 0 bases at V and 2 bases at J, with 7 bases between the two ends. Germline CDR1 reads SGHRS; CDR2 reads YFSETQ. The CDR3 runs 14 residues. In DNA, the CDR3 is TGCGCCAGCAGCTTGGCCCCCAACACAGATACGCAGTATTTT. As protein: CASSLAPNTDTQYF.

This clone was detected only once. The chain employs TRBV9 and TRBJ2-7; the D gene is possibly TRBD2 (6 bases). The germline V gene encodes CDR1 SGDLS and CDR2 YYNGEE. This CDR3 spans 16 amino acids. V shed 0 bases and J shed 4 bases, with 17 bases lying between them. The CDR3 DNA is TGTGCCAGCAGCGTAGCTCCACAGATAGGGAGGTACGAGCAGTACTTC. Translation gives CASSVAPQIGRYEQYF.

This clone was observed a handful of times. The rearrangement joins TRBV4-2 to TRBJ1-6, with D possibly matching TRBD1 (6 bases). Germline V CDR1 and CDR2: LGHNA, YNFKEQ. V lost 3 bases to trimming and J lost 1 base, with 10 bases between them. CDR3 size: 16 residues. CDR3 sequence (DNA): TGTGCCAGCAGCCAGTCAGGACAGTCCTATAATTCACCCCTCCACTTT. As protein: CASSQSGQSYNSPLHF.

The chain links TRBV7-8 to TRBJ2-7; 11 bases map to TRBD1. The CDR3 covers 15 residues. Germline V CDR1 and CDR2: SGHVS, FQNEAQ. The ends lost 5 bases at V and 4 bases at J; junction bases unmatched: 7. CDR3 coding DNA: TGTGCCAGCAGCCTTTGGGGACAGGGGGAGTACGAGCAGTACTTC. As protein: CASSLWGQGEYEQYF.

The chain couples TRBV4-2 to TRBJ2-5; D gene unclear. Deletions cut 4 bases from V and 2 bases from J, with 11 bases between. The CDR3 loop spans 14 amino acids. CDR1 and CDR2 from the germline V gene are LGHNA and YNFKEQ. The CDR3 is CASSPERRQETQYF. The CDR3 DNA reads as TGTGCCAGCAGCCCGGAGAGGAGACAAGAGACCCAGTACTTC.

The chain is built from TRBV18 and TRBJ1-1; the D is unclear. In germline, CDR1 is KGHSH, CDR2 LQKENI. This CDR3 is 12 amino acids long. The V and J ends lost 4 bases and 4 bases respectively, with 7 bases between them. DNA of the CDR3: TGTGCCAGCTCACAAAACCCCACTGAAGCTTTCTTT. It is translated as CASSQNPTEAFF.

V is TRBV11-2 and J is TRBJ1-1; 10 positions agree with TRBD1. CDR3 length: 15 residues. Germline V lookup: CDR1 SGHAT, CDR2 FQNNGV. V gave up 5 bases and J gave up 2 bases; unmatched junction bases: 5. In DNA, the CDR3 is TGTGCCAGCAGCACCAAGACAGGGGGCAACACTGAAGCTTTCTTT. The encoded protein is CASSTKTGGNTEAFF.

This clone showed up just once. This rearrangement joins TRBV7-9 to TRBJ1-1; TRBD1 might be the D (5 bases). This CDR3 has 12 residues. CDR1 SEHNR and CDR2 FQNEAQ come from the germline V gene (reference sequence). Trimming removed 5 bases from V and 8 bases from J, with 12 bases in between. The CDR3 sequence is CASSGQGREAFF. The DNA of the CDR3 is TGTGCCAGCAGCGGTCAGGGTCGGGAAGCTTTCTTT.

The chain employs TRBV2 and TRBJ1-1; tentatively, D is TRBD1 (6 bases). The V end lost 10 bases, the J end lost 10 bases, and 19 bases lay between the germline ends. Germline V lookup: CDR1 SNHLY, CDR2 FYNNEI. The CDR3 length is 12 residues. This CDR3 is CATDRKQGIAFF. The CDR3 DNA sequence: TGTGCCACCGACCGCAAACAGGGAATAGCTTTCTTT.

The rearrangement joins TRBV9 to TRBJ2-1; 8 bases line up with TRBD1. Per the germline V gene, CDR1 is SGDLS and CDR2 is YYNGEE. V trimming: 4 bases; J trimming: 5 bases; junction bases outside the gene matches: 8. The CDR3 has 15 residues. CDR3 amino acids: CASSRTGTGDNEQFF. In DNA form, the CDR3 reads TGTGCCAGCAGCCGGACCGGGACAGGAGACAATGAGCAGTTCTTC.

This chain uses TRBV6-1 with TRBJ1-1; weak D call: TRBD1 (6 bases). The CDR3 consists of 14 residues. Per germline, CDR1 MNHNS and CDR2 SASEGT. Trimming shortened V by 5 bases and J by 2 bases, and 12 bases separated the two germline ends. The CDR3 is CASSTTTGNTEAFF. The CDR3 DNA sequence: TGTGCCAGCAGTACGACGACAGGTAACACTGAAGCTTTCTTT.

This rearrangement joins TRBV7-6 to TRBJ2-1; D is possibly TRBD2 (6 bases). This CDR3 region has 16 residues. The germline V gene encodes CDR1 SGHVS and CDR2 FNYEAQ. Trimming removed 0 bases from V and 9 bases from J, with 18 bases in between. The CDR3 is CASSLAVSGPLTEQFF. The CDR3 coding sequence is TGTGCCAGCAGCTTAGCGGTTAGCGGTCCCCTAACTGAGCAGTTCTTC. The full variable domain, completed using reference TRBV7-6 and TRBJ2-1, is GAGVSQSPRYKVTKRGQDVALRCDPISGHVSLYWYRQALGQGPEFLTYFNYEAQQDKSGLPNDRFSAERPEGSISTLTIQRTEQRDSAMYRCASSLAVSGPLTEQFFGPGTRLTVL.

This clone appeared a single time. The J gene is TRBJ2-3, the V gene TRBV29-1, with 8 bases that match TRBD1. CDR1 SQVTM and CDR2 ANQGSEA come from the germline V gene. The CDR3 has 17 residues. Trimming removed 7 bases from V and 4 bases from J; junction bases left unmatched: 19. The CDR3 protein is CSATMPTGQVKADTQYF. The DNA of the CDR3 is TGCAGCGCAACGATGCCTACGGGACAGGTCAAGGCAGATACGCAGTATTTT.

This rearrangement joins TRBV7-9 to TRBJ2-2; TRBD1 matches 8 bases. Trimming cost V 10 bases and J 1 base; bases outside gene matches: 8. The CDR3 runs to 15 residues. Germline V gene sequence: CDR1 SEHNR, CDR2 FQNEAQ (reference sequence). Written as DNA, the CDR3 is TGTGCCAACCCAACCGGACAGGGGAACACCGGGGAGCTGTTTTTT. It translates to CANPTGQGNTGELFF.

This sequence joins TRBV30 and TRBJ2-5; 9 positions agree with TRBD1. The CDR3 is 15 amino acids. Unmatched junction bases numbered 6, after V lost 0 bases and J lost 4 bases. Germline CDR1 reads GTSNPN; CDR2 reads SVGIG (reference sequence). As DNA, the CDR3 is TGTGCCTGGAGTGTGGGTACAGGGGGCGGAGAGACCCAGTACTTC. Protein product: CAWSVGTGGGETQYF. Supplemented by reference TRBV30 and TRBJ2-5, the full variable domain reads SQTIHQWPATLVQPVGSPLSLECTVEGTSNPNLYWYRQAAGRGLQLLFYSVGIGQISSEVPQNLSASRPQDRQFILSSKKLLLSDSGFYLCAWSVGTGGGETQYFGPGTRLLVL.

This clone is a singleton in its sample. J is TRBJ1-4 and V is TRBV7-2; D is ambiguous. Germline V gene sequence: CDR1 SGHTA, CDR2 FQGNSA. The CDR3 is 11 residues long. V lost 4 bases and J 10 bases, leaving 7 bases between the germline ends. As DNA, the CDR3 is TGTGCCAGCAGCTCCAGCTCAAAACTGTTTTTT. Protein sequence: CASSSSSKLFF.

This rearrangement joins TRBV4-2 to TRBJ2-4, with 9 bases that match TRBD1. There are 18 residues in the CDR3. The V gene end was trimmed by 0 bases and the J gene end by 5 bases; junction bases not matched to a gene: 11. Germline loops: CDR1 LGHNA, CDR2 YNFKEQ. The CDR3: CASSQDPTGTGGQNIQYF. The CDR3 region has the DNA TGTGCCAGCAGCCAAGATCCGACCGGAACAGGGGGCCAAAACATTCAGTACTTC.

This clone was observed a few times. J is TRBJ2-2 and V is TRBV4-1, with a tentative D call TRBD1 (5 bases). The CDR3 spans 13 residues. V shed 1 base and J shed 8 bases, with 8 bases lying between them. Germline V CDR1 and CDR2: MGHRA, YSYEKL. CDR3 loop: CASSQGRAGELFF. The CDR3 coding sequence is TGCGCCAGCAGCCAAGGCAGGGCGGGGGAGCTGTTTTTT.

Note on this clone: The sample has other DNA sequences that encode this CDR3 too. The rearrangement joins TRBV6-5 to TRBJ1-5; D perhaps matches TRBD1 (5 bases). V gave up 5 bases and J gave up 4 bases, with 12 bases separating them. Germline CDR1 reads MNHEY; CDR2 reads SVGAGI. The CDR3 length is 14 residues. As DNA, the CDR3 is TGTGCCAGCAGTCGGGACGGGACGAATCAGCCCCAGCATTTT. This codes for CASSRDGTNQPQHF.

This chain joins TRBV15 and TRBJ2-7; no clear D. V gave up 3 bases and J gave up 2 bases, with 17 bases separating them. The CDR3 contains 16 residues. Germline CDR1 reads LNHNV; CDR2 reads YYDKDF (reference sequence). CDR3 sequence (DNA): TGTGCCACCAGCAGCCCGGCCGGTAGCCCCCCCTACGAGCAGTACTTC. Amino acid sequence: CATSSPAGSPPYEQYF.